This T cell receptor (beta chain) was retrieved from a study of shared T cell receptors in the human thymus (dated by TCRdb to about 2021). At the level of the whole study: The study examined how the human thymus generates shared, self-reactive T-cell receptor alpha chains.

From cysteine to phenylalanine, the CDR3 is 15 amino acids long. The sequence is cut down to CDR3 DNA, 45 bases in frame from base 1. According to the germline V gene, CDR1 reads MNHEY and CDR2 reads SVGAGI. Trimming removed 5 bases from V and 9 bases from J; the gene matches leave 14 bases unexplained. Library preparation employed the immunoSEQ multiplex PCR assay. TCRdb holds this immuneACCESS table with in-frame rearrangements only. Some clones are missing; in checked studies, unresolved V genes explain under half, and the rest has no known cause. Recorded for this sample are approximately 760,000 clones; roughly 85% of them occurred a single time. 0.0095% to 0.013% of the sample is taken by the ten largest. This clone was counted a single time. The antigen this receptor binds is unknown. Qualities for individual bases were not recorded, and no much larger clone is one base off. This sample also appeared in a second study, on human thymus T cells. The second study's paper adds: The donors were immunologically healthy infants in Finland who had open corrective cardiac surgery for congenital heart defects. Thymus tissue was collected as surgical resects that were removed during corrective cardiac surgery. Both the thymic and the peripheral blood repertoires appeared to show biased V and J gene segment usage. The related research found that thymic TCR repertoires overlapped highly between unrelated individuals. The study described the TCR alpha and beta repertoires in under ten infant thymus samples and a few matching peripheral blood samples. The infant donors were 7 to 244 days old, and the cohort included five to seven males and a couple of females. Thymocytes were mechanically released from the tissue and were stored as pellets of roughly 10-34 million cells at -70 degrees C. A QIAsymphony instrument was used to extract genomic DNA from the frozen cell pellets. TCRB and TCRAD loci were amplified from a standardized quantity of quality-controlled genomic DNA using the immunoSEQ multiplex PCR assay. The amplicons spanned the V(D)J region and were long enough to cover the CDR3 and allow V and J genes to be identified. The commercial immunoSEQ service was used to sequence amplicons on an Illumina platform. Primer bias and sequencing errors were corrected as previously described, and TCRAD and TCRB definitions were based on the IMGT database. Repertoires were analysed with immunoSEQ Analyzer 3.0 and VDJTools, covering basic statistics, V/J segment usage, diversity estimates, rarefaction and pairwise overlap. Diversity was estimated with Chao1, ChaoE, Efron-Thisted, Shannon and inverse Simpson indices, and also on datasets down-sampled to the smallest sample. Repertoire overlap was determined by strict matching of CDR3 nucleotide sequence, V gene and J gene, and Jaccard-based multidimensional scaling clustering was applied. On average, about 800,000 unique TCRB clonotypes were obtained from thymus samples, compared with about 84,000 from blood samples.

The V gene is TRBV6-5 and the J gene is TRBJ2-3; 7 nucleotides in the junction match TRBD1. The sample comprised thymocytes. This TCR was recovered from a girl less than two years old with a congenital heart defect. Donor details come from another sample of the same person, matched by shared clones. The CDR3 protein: CASSNRDRHEETQYF. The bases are TGTGCCAGCAGTAACCGGGACAGACATGAAGAAACGCAGTATTTT.